This T cell receptor (beta chain) was observed in a study of CD8 T cells in ankylosing spondylitis. Study-level points and caveats: A motif in TCR beta, a set of under ten highly homologous variants, appeared characteristic of ankylosing spondylitis blood. Reports say disease-linked clones showed up significantly more in matched ankylosing spondylitis synovial fluid.

This clonotype was detected many times. Antigen specificity is unknown. This CDR3 region has 16 residues. Trimming pared 2 bases from V and 3 bases from J, leaving 17 bases between. Germline CDR1 and CDR2: LGHNA and YSLEER. TCRdb redid the calling of the 5' RACE reads with MiXCR, one entry per CDR3 protein. The table lists 500,000 or so distinct CDR3 sequences, approximately 5.3% of them singletons. This receptor was taken from a male donor with ankylosing spondylitis. Sequenced material: blood, either unsorted or a sorted T cell fraction (not recorded which). This chain joins TRBV4-3 and TRBJ2-7; the D gene could be TRBD1 or TRBD2 (5 bases each). CDR3 residues: CASSQRDGRGFYEQYF. CDR3 DNA sequence: TGCGCCAGCAGCCAACGGGACGGCCGAGGCTTCTACGAGCAGTACTTC.